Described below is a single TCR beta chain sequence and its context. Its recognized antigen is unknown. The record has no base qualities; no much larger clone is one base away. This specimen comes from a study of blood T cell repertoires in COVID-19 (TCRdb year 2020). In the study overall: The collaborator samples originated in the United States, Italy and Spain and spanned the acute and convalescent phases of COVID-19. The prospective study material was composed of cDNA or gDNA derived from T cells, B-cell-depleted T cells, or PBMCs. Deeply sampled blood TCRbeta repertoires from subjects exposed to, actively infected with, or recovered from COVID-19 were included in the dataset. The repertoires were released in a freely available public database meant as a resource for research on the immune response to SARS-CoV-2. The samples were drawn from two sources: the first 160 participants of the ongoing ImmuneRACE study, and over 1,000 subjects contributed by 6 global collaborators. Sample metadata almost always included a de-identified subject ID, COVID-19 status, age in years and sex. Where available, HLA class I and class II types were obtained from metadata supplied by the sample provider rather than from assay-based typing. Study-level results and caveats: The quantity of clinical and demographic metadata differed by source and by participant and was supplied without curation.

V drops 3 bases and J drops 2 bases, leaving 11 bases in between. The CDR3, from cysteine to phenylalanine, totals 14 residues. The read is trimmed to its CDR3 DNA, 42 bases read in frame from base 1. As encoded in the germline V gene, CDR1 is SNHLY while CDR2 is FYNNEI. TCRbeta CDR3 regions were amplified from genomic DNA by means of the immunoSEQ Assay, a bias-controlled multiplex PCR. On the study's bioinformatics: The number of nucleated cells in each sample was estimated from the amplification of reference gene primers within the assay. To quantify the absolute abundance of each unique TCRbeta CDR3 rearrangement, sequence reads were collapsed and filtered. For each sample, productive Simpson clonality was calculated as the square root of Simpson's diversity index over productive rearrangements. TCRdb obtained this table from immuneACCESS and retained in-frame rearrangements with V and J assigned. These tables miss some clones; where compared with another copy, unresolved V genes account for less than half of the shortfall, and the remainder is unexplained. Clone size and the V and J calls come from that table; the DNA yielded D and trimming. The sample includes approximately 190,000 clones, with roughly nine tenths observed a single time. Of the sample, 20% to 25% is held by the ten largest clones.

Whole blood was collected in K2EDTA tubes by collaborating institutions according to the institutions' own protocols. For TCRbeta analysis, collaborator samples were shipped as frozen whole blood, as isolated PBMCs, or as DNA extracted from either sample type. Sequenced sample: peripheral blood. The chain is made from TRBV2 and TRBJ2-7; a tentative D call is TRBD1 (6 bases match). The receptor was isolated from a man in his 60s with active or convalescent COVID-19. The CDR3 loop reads CASSDRGAPYEQYF. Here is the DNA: TGTGCCAGCAGTGACAGGGGAGCCCCCTACGAGCAGTACTTC. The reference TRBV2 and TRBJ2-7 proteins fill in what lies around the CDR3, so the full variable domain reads EPEVTQTPSHQVTQMGQEVILRCVPISNHLYFYWYRQILGQKVEFLVSFYNNEISEKSEIFDDQFSVERPDGSNFTLKIRSTKLEDSAMYFCASSDRGAPYEQYFGPGTRLTVT.